This TCR beta chain was observed in a study of T cells in Graves' hyperthyroidism and ophthalmopathy. Regarding the study as a whole: Most thyroid-expanded clonotypes above 0.001 were also found in blood. Classification by a 13 V-J model distinguished ophthalmopathy from stable hyperthyroidism.

J gave up 0 bases and V 5 bases, and 5 bases lay outside the gene matches. The CDR3 extends over 16 amino acids. The V gene's germline CDR1 is SGHVS and CDR2 FQNEAQ. RNA transcripts served as the template for amplifying TCR beta CDR3 regions. TCR CDR3 regions were first amplified by RT-PCR with HTBI primers. TCRdb passed the multiplex PCR reads through MiXCR, listing each CDR3 protein once. Here the sample spans roughly 700,000 distinct CDR3 sequences, around 13% being singletons. Hyperthyroidism was newly diagnosed in patients aged 18 to 65 (duration under 2 months). Uncontrolled infection, other autoimmune disease, pregnancy or lactation led to exclusion. This clonotype occurred a few times. Its antigen is unknown.

The source is a woman aged 18-29 years with Graves' hyperthyroidism. The sequencing sample was made of blood. The chain uses TRBV7-8 and TRBJ2-1; 9 nucleotides align to TRBD1. The CDR3 protein is CASSVDRGSSYNEQFF. CDR3 coding DNA: TGTGCCAGCAGCGTTGACAGGGGGAGCTCCTACAATGAGCAGTTCTTC.